One and the same sample provided the 32 T cell receptor beta chains below, sequenced in a study of blood T cell repertoires in COVID-19. Only in-frame clones appear in the TCRdb table, and some are missing; sequencing was by immunoSEQ multiplex PCR. This table holds roughly 250,000 clones, roughly 89% found once. The sequenced sample consisted of peripheral blood. The receptors come from a man aged 25 to 40 with acute or convalescent COVID-19.

The V gene is TRBV6-6, the J gene TRBJ1-2; no clear D. The CDR3 loop spans 13 amino acids. The V end lost 6 bases, the J end lost 0 bases, and 8 bases lay between the germline ends. CDR1 is MNHNY and CDR2 is SVGAGI in the germline V gene (reference sequence). CDR3 protein: CASSPSSNYGYTF. The CDR3 coding sequence is TGTGCCAGCAGCCCGAGTTCTAACTATGGCTACACCTTC.

This clone was counted a few times. The CDR3 is CASSLLPSGGQNGYTF. In DNA form, the CDR3 reads TGCGCCAGCAGCTTACTCCCCTCGGGAGGGCAGAATGGCTACACCTTC. The chain has TRBV5-1 and TRBJ1-2; no clear D gene. V lost 2 bases, J lost 6 bases, and 20 bases lay in between. Germline CDR1 is SGHRS and CDR2 is YFSETQ. The CDR3 consists of 16 residues. Full variable domain (missing parts from reference TRBV5-1 and TRBJ1-2): KAGVTQTPRYLIKTRGQQVTLSCSPISGHRSVSWYQQTPGQGLQFLFEYFSETQRNKGNFPGRFSGRQFSNSRSEMNVSTLELGDSALYLCASSLLPSGGQNGYTFGSGTRLTVV.

This clone was observed once. The chain joins TRBV5-4 to TRBJ2-1; 14 positions agree with TRBD2. This CDR3 is 15 amino acids long. CDR1 and CDR2 from the germline V gene are SGHNT and YYREEE (reference sequence). V lost 4 bases and J lost 5; bases outside the gene matches: 2. The CDR3 nucleotides read TGTGCCAGCAGCCAGGGACTAGCGGGAGACAATGAGCAGTTCTTC. Protein product: CASSQGLAGDNEQFF.

CDR3 region: CASSLTSSYNSPLHF. The CDR3 DNA sequence: TGTGCCAGCAGCTTGACAAGCTCCTATAATTCACCCCTCCACTTT. The chain is built from TRBV5-6 and TRBJ1-6, with D hard to call. The CDR3 is made up of 15 amino acids. Germline CDR1 reads SGHDT; CDR2 reads YYEEEE. V was pared by 1 base and J by 0 bases, with 5 bases between.

V gene TRBV28 combines with J gene TRBJ2-1; TRBD1 agrees at 7 bases. This CDR3 has 15 residues. V shed 2 bases and J 7 bases; nucleotides not matched to a gene: 8. The germline V gene has CDR1 MDHEN and CDR2 SYDVKM. Here the CDR3 DNA reads TGTGCCAGCAGTTTAGGGCAGGGGGTGGTAAATGAGCAGTTCTTC. It translates to CASSLGQGVVNEQFF.

This rearrangement joins TRBV18 to TRBJ1-2; weak D call: TRBD1 (5 bases). Looked up from germline, CDR1 is KGHSH and CDR2 is LQKENI. CDR3 length: 16 residues. The V end was cut by 2 bases, the J end by 8 bases, with 21 bases between. CDR3: CASSPTGARYARGYTF. CDR3 bases: TGTGCCAGCTCACCAACTGGGGCGCGATACGCTAGGGGCTACACCTTC.

This sequence joins TRBV10-3 and TRBJ1-3; D not resolved. The length of the CDR3 is 15 residues. The germline gives CDR1 ENHRY, CDR2 SYGVKD. V was shortened by 3 bases and J by 0 bases, with 9 bases between the two germline ends. CDR3 sequence: CAISDELRSGNTIYF. The CDR3 region has the DNA TGTGCCATCAGTGACGAACTCCGCTCTGGAAACACCATATATTTT.

The V call is TRBV5-5, the J call TRBJ1-1; maybe TRBD1 (5 bases). The germline gives CDR1 SGHKS, CDR2 YYEKEE (reference sequence). Trimming shortened V by 3 bases and J by 0 bases, and 12 bases separated the two germline ends. The CDR3 loop spans 15 amino acids. CDR3: CASSSLRGLNTEAFF. CDR3 sequence (DNA): TGTGCCAGCAGCTCCCTAAGGGGCCTGAACACTGAAGCTTTCTTT.

The chain links TRBV23-1 to TRBJ1-5; D remains ambiguous. TRBV23-1 is known as an ORF, though its function is uncertain. The CDR3 sequence is 15 residues long. Trimming took off 4 bases at V and 5 bases at J, with 15 bases between the two ends. In nucleotides, the CDR3 is TGCGCCAGCAGTCCAAACAGCGGAGGGCATCAGCCCCAGCATTTT. This translates into CASSPNSGGHQPQHF.

The chain couples TRBV3-1 (or the pseudogene TRBV3-2) to TRBJ2-5; 8 positions match TRBD1. The junction had 6 bases not matched to a gene; V was cut back by 4 bases and J by 5 bases. Germline CDR1 reads LGHDT; CDR2 reads YNNKEL (reference sequence). The CDR3 sequence is 14 residues long. CDR3 residues: CASSPTGVRETQYF. The CDR3 DNA reads as TGTGCCAGCAGCCCGACAGGGGTCCGCGAGACCCAGTACTTC.

This chain connects TRBV4-1 to TRBJ2-1; 11 bases are a match to TRBD2. Trimming at V came to 0 bases and at J to 6 bases, leaving 4 bases not matched to a gene. Germline V lookup: CDR1 MGHRA, CDR2 YSYEKL. The CDR3 is 16 amino acids. The CDR3 nucleotides read TGCGCCAGCAGCCAAGATGCAACTAGCGGGGGCAATGAGCAGTTCTTC. This translates into CASSQDATSGGNEQFF.

The V gene is TRBV9, the J gene TRBJ2-1; 9 bases agree with TRBD2. The CDR3 is 14 amino acids. V dropped 6 bases and J dropped 8; count of bases not matched to a gene: 9. Looked up from germline, CDR1 is SGDLS and CDR2 is YYNGEE. The DNA of the CDR3 is TGTGCCAGCAAGAGGGAGGGACTAGCACATGAGCAGTTCTTC. Its translation: CASKREGLAHEQFF.

This chain links TRBV19 with TRBJ2-7, with 10 bases that match TRBD1. The V and J ends lost 6 bases and 0 bases, in that order; junction bases with no gene match: 23. CDR1 is LNHDA and CDR2 is SQIVND in the germline V gene (reference sequence). The CDR3 consists of 21 residues. CDR3 coding DNA: TGTGCCAGTAGGCCGCCAAGGTCTCGGGACAGGGGTTATTTAAGCTCCTACGAGCAGTACTTC. This translates into CASRPPRSRDRGYLSSYEQYF. Supplemented by reference TRBV19 and TRBJ2-7, the full variable domain reads DGGITQSPKYLFRKEGQNVTLSCEQNLNHDAMYWYRQDPGQGLRLIYYSQIVNDFQKGDIAEGYSVSREKKESFPLTVTSAQKNPTAFYLCASRPPRSRDRGYLSSYEQYFGPGTRLTVT.

This sequence joins TRBV4-1 and TRBJ1-2; D perhaps matches TRBD1 (5 bases). Trimming pared 1 base from V and 5 bases from J, leaving 17 bases between. Per the germline V gene, CDR1 is MGHRA and CDR2 is YSYEKL. The CDR3 length is 16 residues. Here the CDR3 reads CASSQVAGFDRYGYTF. Written as DNA, the CDR3 is TGCGCCAGCAGCCAAGTGGCAGGGTTTGATAGGTATGGCTACACCTTC.

This chain uses TRBV27 with TRBJ2-5, with D perhaps matching TRBD1 (5 bases). The CDR3 consists of 15 residues. The V gene's germline CDR1 is MNHEY and CDR2 SMNVEV (reference sequence). Trimming pared 2 bases from V and 5 bases from J, leaving 15 bases between. CDR3 sequence (DNA): TGTGCCAGCAGTTTAGGGGCAGGTGCATGGGAGACCCAGTACTTC. Protein: CASSLGAGAWETQYF.

The chain joins TRBV6-6 to TRBJ2-7; D is unresolved. The CDR3 spans 12 residues. With 8 bases removed from V and 5 bases from J, the gap between germline ends came to 13 bases. Germline loops: CDR1 MNHNY, CDR2 SVGAGI (reference sequence). The CDR3 region is CASGLPVHEQYF. CDR3 nucleotide sequence: TGTGCCAGCGGTCTTCCGGTCCACGAGCAGTACTTC.

The genes are TRBV30 and TRBJ2-2; 7 bases map to TRBD2. The CDR3 spans 16 residues. Trimming removed 0 bases from V and 6 bases from J; junction bases left unmatched: 10. Germline V gene lookup returns CDR1 GTSNPN and CDR2 SVGIG (reference sequence). The CDR3 nucleotides are TGTGCCTGGAGTGTAAAGGCGGGAGTCTGGGCCGGGGAGCTGTTTTTT. Translated, it gives CAWSVKAGVWAGELFF.

The V and J genes are TRBV2 and TRBJ2-3; the D is unclear. Germline CDR1 and CDR2: SNHLY and FYNNEI. The ends were cut back, 2 bases at V and 3 bases at J, with 9 bases in the middle. The CDR3 has 14 amino acids. CDR3 in DNA: TGTGCCAGCAGTGAACTTAGCCTAACAGATACGCAGTATTTT. Amino acids: CASSELSLTDTQYF. Complete variable domain (other parts from reference TRBV2 and TRBJ2-3): EPEVTQTPSHQVTQMGQEVILRCVPISNHLYFYWYRQILGQKVEFLVSFYNNEISEKSEIFDDQFSVERPDGSNFTLKIRSTKLEDSAMYFCASSELSLTDTQYFGPGTRLTVL.

The genes are TRBV19 and TRBJ1-1, with D perhaps TRBD1 (5 bases). This CDR3 comprises 15 residues. The V gene's germline CDR1 is LNHDA and CDR2 SQIVND (reference sequence). V was pared by 5 bases and J by 8 bases, with 21 bases between. The CDR3 DNA follows: TGTGCCAGTAGTCCTGACTGGGGGGGAAGACGGGAAGCTTTCTTT. Protein: CASSPDWGGRREAFF.

This chain joins TRBV10-2 and TRBJ2-1; 11 positions match TRBD2. The CDR3 consists of 18 residues. CDR1 is WSHSY and CDR2 is SAAADI in the germline V gene. V was clipped by 6 bases and J by 5 bases; unmatched bases: 15. CDR3 bases: TGCGCCAGCAGCGACCCGTCTCGACTAGCGGGGATCCACAATGAGCAGTTCTTC. Protein sequence: CASSDPSRLAGIHNEQFF.

This chain uses TRBV9 with TRBJ2-7; TRBD2 is a possible D gene (6 bases). This CDR3 has 16 amino acids. CDR1 SGDLS and CDR2 YYNGEE come from the germline V gene. The V end was cut by 1 base, the J end by 3 bases, with 17 bases between. CDR3 coding DNA: TGTGCCAGCAGCGTATTAGGAGGGAAACAGATCTACGAGCAGTACTTC. The encoded protein is CASSVLGGKQIYEQYF.

The chain links TRBV6-5 to TRBJ1-1; 8 positions match TRBD1. V dropped 0 bases and J dropped 5; count of bases not matched to a gene: 5. Germline CDR1 is MNHEY and CDR2 is SVGAGI. The length of the CDR3 is 15 residues. CDR3 DNA sequence: TGTGCCAGCAGTTACTCCCAGGGGGCGAGTACTGAAGCTTTCTTT. Protein product: CASSYSQGASTEAFF.

V and J are TRBV24-1 and TRBJ2-1; possible D gene TRBD2, 5 bases. This CDR3 has 16 residues. V was shortened by 3 bases and J by 5 bases, with 16 bases between the two germline ends. Germline values: CDR1 KGHDR, CDR2 SFDVKD. In DNA, the CDR3 is TGTGCCACCAGTGATCCCTACGCGGGCAGCAACAATGAGCAGTTCTTC. It translates to CATSDPYAGSNNEQFF.

The DNA for the CDR3 is TGCGCCCCTTTGAGGGGGGGCGACTATGTATACGAGCAGTACTTC. It specifies CAPLRGGDYVYEQYF. V is TRBV5-1 and J is TRBJ2-7; D perhaps matches TRBD2 (7 bases). CDR1 SGHRS and CDR2 YFSETQ come from the germline V gene. The V and J ends lost 10 bases and 4 bases respectively, with 24 bases between them. This CDR3 comprises 15 residues.

This chain uses TRBV11-2 with TRBJ2-2, with no clear D. V was pared by 5 bases and J by 3 bases, with 7 bases between. The CDR3 is made up of 13 amino acids. Per germline, CDR1 SGHAT and CDR2 FQNNGV. This chain's CDR3 is CASSPQYTGELFF. CDR3 nucleotide sequence: TGTGCCAGCAGCCCACAATACACCGGGGAGCTGTTTTTT. The full variable domain, with the rest looked up from reference TRBV11-2 and TRBJ2-2, is EAGVAQSPRYKIIEKRQSVAFWCNPISGHATLYWYQQILGQGPKLLIQFQNNGVVDDSQLPKDRFSAERLKGVDSTLKIQPAKLEDSAVYLCASSPQYTGELFFGEGSRLTVL.

This clone was detected only once. This chain connects TRBV19 to TRBJ1-4, with D unresolved. The CDR3 covers 12 residues. V was shortened by 5 bases and J by 4 bases, with 5 bases between the two germline ends. The V gene's germline CDR1 is LNHDA and CDR2 SQIVND (reference sequence). The CDR3 reads CASSVLNEKLFF. CDR3 DNA sequence: TGTGCCAGTAGTGTTCTTAATGAAAAACTGTTTTTT. The whole variable domain, filled in from reference TRBV19 and TRBJ1-4, reads DGGITQSPKYLFRKEGQNVTLSCEQNLNHDAMYWYRQDPGQGLRLIYYSQIVNDFQKGDIAEGYSVSREKKESFPLTVTSAQKNPTAFYLCASSVLNEKLFFGSGTQLSVL.

The chain uses TRBV5-4 and TRBJ2-7; possible D gene TRBD2, 6 bases. Germline V CDR1 and CDR2: SGHNT, YYREEE (reference sequence). The CDR3 has 14 amino acids. The ends were cut back, 1 base at V and 6 bases at J, with 14 bases in the middle. DNA for the CDR3: TGTGCCAGCAGCTTGAACCCGGGGGTCAGCGAGCAGTACTTC. Its translation: CASSLNPGVSEQYF.

The chain has TRBV10-2 and TRBJ1-5, with 8 nucleotides matching TRBD1. Losses at the gene ends were 6 bases for V and 6 bases for J; bases not matched to a gene: 10. Germline V CDR1 and CDR2: WSHSY, SAAADI. The CDR3 loop spans 15 amino acids. The CDR3, as DNA: TGCGCCAGCAGAGCTGACAGGGGAGCGAGTCAGCCCCAGCATTTT. Its translation is CASRADRGASQPQHF.

The J gene is TRBJ1-1, the V gene TRBV6-5, with a possible D match to TRBD1 (6 bases). V was pared by 8 bases and J by 4 bases, with 14 bases between. CDR1 is MNHEY and CDR2 is SVGAGI in the germline V gene. The CDR3 is 13 amino acids. The CDR3 nucleotides read TGTGCCAGCGGGAGGGAGGGGGGCACTGAAGCTTTCTTT. Amino acids: CASGREGGTEAFF.

V and J are TRBV7-3 and TRBJ1-3; 7 nucleotides match TRBD1. Unmatched junction bases numbered 6, after V lost 6 bases and J lost 1 base. Germline CDR1 is SGHTA and CDR2 is FQGTGA. The length of the CDR3 is 15 residues. The chain's CDR3 is CASSPTGTSGNTIYF. Written as DNA, the CDR3 is TGTGCCAGCAGTCCGACAGGGACTTCTGGAAACACCATATATTTT.

This sequence joins TRBV4-1 and TRBJ2-5; D is perhaps TRBD2 (5 bases). V was clipped by 1 base and J by 2 bases, with 14 bases between them. Germline CDR1 reads MGHRA; CDR2 reads YSYEKL. This CDR3 spans 16 amino acids. CDR3 sequence reads: CASSQGTGPGQETQYF. In DNA form, the CDR3 reads TGCGCCAGCAGCCAAGGTACCGGGCCGGGACAAGAGACCCAGTACTTC.

V usage is TRBV5-1 and J usage is TRBJ1-1, with D perhaps TRBD1 (5 bases). The CDR3 consists of 13 residues. V lost 4 bases and J 13 bases, leaving 20 bases between the germline ends. Germline CDR1 reads SGHRS; CDR2 reads YFSETQ. This chain's CDR3 is CASSTGGNTECFF. CDR3 DNA sequence: TGCGCCAGCAGCACCGGGGGGAACACTGAATGTTTCTTT.